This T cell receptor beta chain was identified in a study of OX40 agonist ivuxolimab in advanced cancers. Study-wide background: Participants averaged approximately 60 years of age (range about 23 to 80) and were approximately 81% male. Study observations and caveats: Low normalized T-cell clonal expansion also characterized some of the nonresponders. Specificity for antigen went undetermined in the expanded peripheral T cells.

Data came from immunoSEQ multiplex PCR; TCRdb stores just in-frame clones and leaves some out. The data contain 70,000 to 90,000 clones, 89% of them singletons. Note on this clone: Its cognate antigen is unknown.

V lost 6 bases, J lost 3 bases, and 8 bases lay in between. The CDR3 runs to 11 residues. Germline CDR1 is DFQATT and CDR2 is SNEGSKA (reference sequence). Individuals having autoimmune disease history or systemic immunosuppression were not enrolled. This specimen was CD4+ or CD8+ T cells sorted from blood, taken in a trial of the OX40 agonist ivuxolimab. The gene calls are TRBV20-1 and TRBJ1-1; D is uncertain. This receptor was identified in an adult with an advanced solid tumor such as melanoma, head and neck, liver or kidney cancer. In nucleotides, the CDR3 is TGCAGTGCCCAAGGTGACACTGAAGCTTTCTTT. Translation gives CSAQGDTEAFF.